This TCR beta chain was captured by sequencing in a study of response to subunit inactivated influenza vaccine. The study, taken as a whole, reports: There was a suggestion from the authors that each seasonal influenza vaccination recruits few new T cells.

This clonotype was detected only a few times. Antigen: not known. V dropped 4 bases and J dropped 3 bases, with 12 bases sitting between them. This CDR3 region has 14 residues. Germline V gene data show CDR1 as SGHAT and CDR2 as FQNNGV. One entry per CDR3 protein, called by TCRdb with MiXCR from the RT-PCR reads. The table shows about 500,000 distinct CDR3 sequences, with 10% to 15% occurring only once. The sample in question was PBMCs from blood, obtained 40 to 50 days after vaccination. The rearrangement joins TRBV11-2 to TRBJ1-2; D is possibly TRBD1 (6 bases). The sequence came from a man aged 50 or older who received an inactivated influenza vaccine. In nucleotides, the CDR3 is TGTGCCAGCAGCTCGCCCAGGGGAGACTATGGCTACACCTTC. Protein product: CASSSPRGDYGYTF.